This paragraph covers one T cell receptor beta chain sequence. Under the authors' procedure: Counts of nucleated cells, estimated from reference gene primer amplification, were obtained. Sequencing was performed with immunoSEQ multiplex PCR; in TCRdb, only in-frame clones are kept and a portion is missing. V, J and clone size are those of that table, while D and trimming were read from the DNA. Among about 37,000 clones listed, around 86% were seen once. The data originate from a study of blood T cell repertoires in COVID-19. Study details: The cDNA or gDNA used as material had been derived from T cells, B-cell-depleted T cells, or PBMCs.

The V end lost 2 bases, the J end lost 7 bases, and 18 bases lay between the germline ends. The germline V gene encodes CDR1 GTSNPN and CDR2 SVGIG (reference sequence). The CDR3 extends over 15 amino acids. The clonotype was recovered from a man between 65 and 80 years old with acute or convalescent COVID-19. The chain joins TRBV30 to TRBJ1-5; the D gene is possibly TRBD1 (5 bases). Sequencing was performed on peripheral blood. CDR3 amino acids: CAWSQRLGGGQPQHF. The CDR3 coding sequence is TGTGCCTGGAGTCAACGGTTGGGGGGAGGACAGCCCCAGCATTTT. Together with reference TRBV30 and TRBJ1-5, the CDR3 gives the full variable domain: SQTIHQWPATLVQPVGSPLSLECTVEGTSNPNLYWYRQAAGRGLQLLFYSVGIGQISSEVPQNLSASRPQDRQFILSSKKLLLSDSGFYLCAWSQRLGGGQPQHFGDGTRLSIL.